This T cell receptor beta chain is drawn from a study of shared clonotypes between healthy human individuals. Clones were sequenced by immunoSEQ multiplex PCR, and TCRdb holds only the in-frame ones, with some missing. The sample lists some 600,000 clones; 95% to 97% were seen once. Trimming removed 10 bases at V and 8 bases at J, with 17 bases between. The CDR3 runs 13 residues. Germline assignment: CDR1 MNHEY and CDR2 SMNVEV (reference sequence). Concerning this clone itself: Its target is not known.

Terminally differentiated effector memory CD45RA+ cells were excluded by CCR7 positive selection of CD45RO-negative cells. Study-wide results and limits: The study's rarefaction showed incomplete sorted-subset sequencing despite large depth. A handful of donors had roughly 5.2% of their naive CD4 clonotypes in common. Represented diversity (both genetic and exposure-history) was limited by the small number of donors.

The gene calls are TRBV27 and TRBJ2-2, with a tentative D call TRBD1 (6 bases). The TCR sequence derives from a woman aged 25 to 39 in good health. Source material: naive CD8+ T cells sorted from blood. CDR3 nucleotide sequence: TGTGCCACCCACCGCTCCGACAGGGGGGAGCTGTTTTTT. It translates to CATHRSDRGELFF.